This entry concerns a single T cell receptor (beta chain). The antigen is undetermined. Here immunoSEQ multiplex PCR was the method, and the copy in TCRdb shows in-frame clones only, minus some. This sample has some 81,000 clones, with around 79% found just once. These data come from a study of cytotoxic CD8 clonotypes in ibrutinib-treated CLL. General study points: Public clonotypes (which were uncommon) either contracted or remained stable on treatment.

Between the trimmed V and J ends, which lost 4 bases and 6 bases, there was a span of 10 bases. The germline V gene encodes CDR1 GTSNPN and CDR2 SVGIG (reference sequence). The length of the CDR3 is 12 residues. Source: PBMCs, taken after 12 months of ibrutinib treatment. The source is a human donor with chronic lymphocytic leukemia. The rearrangement joins TRBV30 to TRBJ1-5; no clear D gene. The CDR3: CAWNRRGQPQHF. The CDR3 bases are TGTGCCTGGAATAGACGGGGTCAGCCCCAGCATTTT.